These 19 T cell receptor beta chains share one sample of origin, sequenced in a study of shared clonotypes between healthy human individuals. Data came from immunoSEQ multiplex PCR; TCRdb stores just in-frame clones and leaves some out. The sample has roughly 170,000 clones, about 66% seen once. The material sequenced was memory CD4+ T cells sorted from blood. Described subset: CD45RA-negative fraction. The source of these receptors is a man aged 25-45 years in good health.

V usage is TRBV9 and J usage is TRBJ2-3; D uncertain. The CDR3 contains 13 residues. Trimming pared 0 bases from V and 1 base from J, leaving 3 bases between. Germline V gives CDR1 SGDLS, CDR2 YYNGEE. Here the CDR3 reads CASSVGGTDTQYF. The CDR3 DNA follows: TGTGCCAGCAGCGTAGGGGGCACAGATACGCAGTATTTT.

This clone has only one observation. The rearrangement links TRBV9 to TRBJ2-5; no clear D. This CDR3 contains 14 residues. Trimming stripped 2 bases from V and 1 base from J, with 9 bases between. CDR1 is SGDLS and CDR2 is YYNGEE in the germline V gene. CDR3 bases: TGTGCCAGCAGCGTGGGGTTGGCCCAAGAGACCCAGTACTTC. This gives the protein CASSVGLAQETQYF.

This clone was seen only once. The chain joins TRBV7-2 to TRBJ1-5, with TRBD1 identical over 8 bases. The V segment lost 3 bases and the J segment 5 bases; nucleotides outside the gene matches: 6. The CDR3 spans 15 residues. Germline-derived CDR1 and CDR2 are SGHTA and FQGNSA. The CDR3 spells CASSLGTGGYQPQHF. CDR3 DNA sequence: TGTGCCAGCAGCTTGGGGACAGGAGGTTATCAGCCCCAGCATTTT.

This sequence joins TRBV9 and TRBJ2-2; tentative D call: TRBD1 (7 bases). Germline CDR1 reads SGDLS; CDR2 reads YYNGEE. This CDR3 comprises 19 residues. The germline V and J ends were trimmed by 0 bases and 1 base, with 19 bases remaining between them. The chain's CDR3 is CASSVVPGGPPLNTGELFF. In DNA form, the CDR3 reads TGTGCCAGCAGCGTAGTGCCAGGGGGGCCCCCATTGAACACCGGGGAGCTGTTTTTT.

CDR3 amino acids: CASSLGRAEHYGYTF. CDR3 nucleotide sequence: TGTGCCAGCTCTCTTGGACGGGCAGAACACTATGGCTACACCTTC. This chain uses TRBV18 with TRBJ1-2; D remains unclear. The V gene lost 6 bases and the J gene lost 3 bases, with 17 bases spanning the gap. The CDR3 has 15 residues. The germline V gene encodes CDR1 KGHSH and CDR2 LQKENI.

The chain is built from TRBV11-2 and TRBJ2-5; D possibly corresponds to TRBD1 (5 bases). Deletions cut 5 bases from V and 2 bases from J, with 9 bases between. The CDR3 length is 13 residues. From germline, CDR1 is SGHAT and CDR2 FQNNGV. The CDR3 nucleotides are TGTGCCAGCAGCCCCAGGGATCAAGAGACCCAGTACTTC. Amino acids: CASSPRDQETQYF. The variable domain in full, with the rest retrieved from reference TRBV11-2 and TRBJ2-5, is EAGVAQSPRYKIIEKRQSVAFWCNPISGHATLYWYQQILGQGPKLLIQFQNNGVVDDSQLPKDRFSAERLKGVDSTLKIQPAKLEDSAVYLCASSPRDQETQYFGPGTRLLVL.

This clone has a handful of counts. This chain connects TRBV6-1 to TRBJ2-1; no clear D gene. The germline CDR1 and CDR2 sequences are MNHNS and SASEGT. V was clipped by 7 bases and J by 1 base, with 11 bases between them. This CDR3 has 14 amino acids. The CDR3 here is CASTGGFSYNEQFF. DNA of the CDR3: TGTGCCAGCACGGGCGGTTTTTCCTACAATGAGCAGTTCTTC.

The V call is TRBV7-2, the J call TRBJ2-7; 7 bases match TRBD1. This CDR3 has 15 residues. V gave up 1 base and J gave up 0 bases; unmatched junction bases: 3. CDR1 SGHTA and CDR2 FQGNSA come from the germline V gene. DNA of the CDR3: TGTGCCAGCAGCTTAGTTAGGGGGCTCTCCTACGAGCAGTACTTC. Translating gives CASSLVRGLSYEQYF.

This chain connects TRBV6-4 to TRBJ2-2, with D unresolved. The length of the CDR3 is 15 residues. Trimming took off 4 bases at V and 5 bases at J, with 14 bases between the two ends. The germline CDR1 and CDR2 sequences are MRHNA and SNTAGT. CDR3 coding DNA: TGTGCCAGCAGTGCGAAGGGCGGACGGACCGGGGAGCTGTTTTTT. It yields the protein CASSAKGGRTGELFF.

The chain links TRBV30 to TRBJ2-7; tentatively, D is TRBD2 (6 bases). The germline V and J ends were trimmed by 2 bases and 1 base, with 18 bases remaining between them. The length of the CDR3 is 16 residues. Germline CDR1 GTSNPN, CDR2 SVGIG (reference sequence). DNA for the CDR3: TGTGCCTGGAGTCAACTGGGGAGGCTCGCGTCCTACGAGCAGTACTTC. Protein product: CAWSQLGRLASYEQYF.

The genes are TRBV11-2 and TRBJ2-5; D assignment may be TRBD1 or TRBD2 (5 bases each). Germline CDR1 reads SGHAT; CDR2 reads FQNNGV. The CDR3 loop spans 15 amino acids. V was pared by 5 bases and J by 0 bases, with 13 bases between. CDR3 coding DNA: TGTGCCAGCAGCCCCGGGGCAGGGTACCAAGAGACCCAGTACTTC. This translates into CASSPGAGYQETQYF. Combining the CDR3 with reference TRBV11-2 and TRBJ2-5 gives the whole variable domain EAGVAQSPRYKIIEKRQSVAFWCNPISGHATLYWYQQILGQGPKLLIQFQNNGVVDDSQLPKDRFSAERLKGVDSTLKIQPAKLEDSAVYLCASSPGAGYQETQYFGPGTRLLVL.

The chain recombines TRBV7-8 with TRBJ2-2; 8 bases are a match to TRBD1. V was clipped by 5 bases and J by 4 bases; unmatched bases: 3. Germline CDR1 and CDR2: SGHVS and FQNEAQ. This CDR3 is 14 amino acids long. This CDR3 reads CASSHDRGTGELFF. The CDR3, as DNA: TGTGCCAGCAGCCATGACAGGGGCACCGGGGAGCTGTTTTTT. The full variable domain, completed using reference TRBV7-8 and TRBJ2-2, is GAGVSQSPRYKVAKRGQDVALRCDPISGHVSLFWYQQALGQGPEFLTYFQNEAQLDKSGLPSDRFFAERPEGSVSTLKIQRTQQEDSAVYLCASSHDRGTGELFFGEGSRLTVL.

The chain employs TRBV11-2 and TRBJ1-4; D is possibly TRBD1 (5 bases). Germline CDR1 and CDR2: SGHAT and FQNNGV. Trimming shortened V by 2 bases and J by 2 bases, and 6 bases separated the two germline ends. The CDR3 sequence is 14 residues long. CDR3 nucleotides: TGTGCCAGCAGCTTACGGGGCACTAATGAAAAACTGTTTTTT. Its protein product is CASSLRGTNEKLFF.

This chain connects TRBV15 to TRBJ1-1; D possibly corresponds to TRBD1 (6 bases). This CDR3 region has 16 residues. Germline V lookup: CDR1 LNHNV, CDR2 YYDKDF (reference sequence). Trimming cost V 4 bases and J 2 bases, with 17 bases left between them. The CDR3 DNA follows: TGTGCCACCAGCAAGGCGAGGGGGAGGGGTAACACTGAAGCTTTCTTT. Its protein is CATSKARGRGNTEAFF.

The chain combines TRBV6-5 with TRBJ2-1, with a tentative D call TRBD2 (6 bases). V lost 0 bases and J 14 bases, leaving 20 bases between the germline ends. This CDR3 comprises 15 residues. Looked up from germline, CDR1 is MNHEY and CDR2 is SVGAGI. CDR3: CASSYSLMGQGGKFF. The CDR3 DNA follows: TGTGCCAGCAGTTACTCCCTTATGGGGCAGGGAGGAAAGTTCTTC.

The chain joins TRBV14 to TRBJ2-2; TRBD2 agrees at 11 bases. There are 16 residues in the CDR3. V was pared by 2 bases and J by 7 bases, with 6 bases of the junction left unmatched. The germline V gene has CDR1 SGHDN and CDR2 FVKESK. CDR3 sequence reads: CASSQIAGGTVGELFF. For the CDR3, the DNA is TGTGCCAGCAGCCAAATAGCGGGAGGGACCGTCGGGGAGCTGTTTTTT.

This sequence joins TRBV5-8 and TRBJ2-1, with D perhaps matching TRBD1 (6 bases). The CDR3 runs to 14 residues. Trimming removed 2 bases at V and 2 bases at J, with 8 bases between. Per the germline V gene, CDR1 is SGHTS and CDR2 is YDEGEE. The CDR3: CASSFTGTYNEQFF. The CDR3 region has the DNA TGTGCCAGCAGCTTTACAGGGACCTACAATGAGCAGTTCTTC.

The count of this clone is one. This chain joins TRBV28 and TRBJ2-3, with 11 bases aligning to TRBD2. Germline trimming cut 3 bases from V and 2 bases from J; bases unmatched to any gene: 4. CDR3 size: 16 residues. CDR1 is MDHEN, CDR2 SYDVKM, per germline. The CDR3 spells CASSLGLAATTDTQYF. The DNA for the CDR3 is TGTGCCAGCAGTTTGGGACTAGCGGCTACCACAGATACGCAGTATTTT.

This clone was seen just once. The chain has TRBV5-4 and TRBJ2-7, with 14 bases identical to TRBD2. J gave up 3 bases and V 4 bases, and 9 bases lay outside the gene matches. From germline, CDR1 is SGHNT and CDR2 YYREEE (reference sequence). The CDR3 loop spans 17 amino acids. The CDR3 sequence is CASSLGLAGGSGYEQYF. In nucleotides, the CDR3 is TGTGCCAGCAGCCTAGGACTAGCGGGAGGTAGTGGCTACGAGCAGTACTTC.